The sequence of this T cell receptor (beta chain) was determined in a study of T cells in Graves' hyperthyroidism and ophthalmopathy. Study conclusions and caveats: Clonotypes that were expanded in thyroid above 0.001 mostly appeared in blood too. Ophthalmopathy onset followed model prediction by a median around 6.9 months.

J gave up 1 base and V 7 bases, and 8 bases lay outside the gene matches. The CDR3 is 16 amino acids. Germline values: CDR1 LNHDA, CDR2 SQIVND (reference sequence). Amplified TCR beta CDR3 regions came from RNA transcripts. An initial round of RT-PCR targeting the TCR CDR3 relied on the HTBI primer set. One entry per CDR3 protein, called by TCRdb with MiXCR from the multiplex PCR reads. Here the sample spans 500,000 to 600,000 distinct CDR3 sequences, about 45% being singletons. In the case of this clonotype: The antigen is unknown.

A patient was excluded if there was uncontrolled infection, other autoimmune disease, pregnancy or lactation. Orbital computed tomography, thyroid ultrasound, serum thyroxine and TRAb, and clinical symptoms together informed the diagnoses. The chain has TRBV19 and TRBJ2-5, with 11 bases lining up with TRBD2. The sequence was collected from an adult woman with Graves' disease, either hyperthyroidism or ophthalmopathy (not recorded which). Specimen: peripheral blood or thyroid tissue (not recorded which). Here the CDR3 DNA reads TGTGCCAGTACTAGCGGGAGGATAGGCAGCCAAGAGACCCAGTACTTC. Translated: CASTSGRIGSQETQYF.